This TCR beta chain was recovered during a study of shared T cell receptors in the human thymus. The CDR3 spans 18 residues. Germline CDR1 and CDR2: SNHLY and FYNNEI. With 5 bases clipped from V and 0 bases from J, the junction kept 6 bases outside the gene matches. Assay: immunoSEQ multiplex PCR; the TCRdb copy retains only in-frame clones and omits some. The sample lists roughly 710,000 clones, 80% to 90% occurring once. These same data were also listed under a study on human thymus T cells.

This clonotype was obtained from a girl younger than two with a congenital heart defect. The chain has TRBV2 and TRBJ2-2; 13 bases fit TRBD2. Sequenced sample: thymocytes. CDR3 in amino acids: CASSTRTSGGPNTGELFF. Written as DNA, the CDR3 is TGTGCCAGCAGTACGAGGACTAGCGGGGGACCGAACACCGGGGAGCTGTTTTTT. Variable domain in full (rest from reference TRBV2 and TRBJ2-2): EPEVTQTPSHQVTQMGQEVILRCVPISNHLYFYWYRQILGQKVEFLVSFYNNEISEKSEIFDDQFSVERPDGSNFTLKIRSTKLEDSAMYFCASSTRTSGGPNTGELFFGEGSRLTVL.